This T cell receptor (beta chain) was recovered during a study of cytomegalovirus exposure and HLA in healthy donors. General study results and limits: Earlier analysis found most TCR beta V segments productive about 87% or about 30% of the time. Association with HLA alleles at 0.05 false discovery rate was found for around 17,000 TCR beta sequences in a later analysis.

PCR involved 60 Vbeta and 13 Jbeta primers. Assay used: immunoSEQ multiplex PCR; TCRdb lists only in-frame clones, some missing. The repertoire holds tens of thousands of clones, about 67% seen once, with about 2.1% in the top ten. Germline V gene sequence: CDR1 SGHAT, CDR2 FQNNGV. The J segment lost 7 bases and the V segment lost 5 bases, leaving 10 bases of the junction unmatched. The CDR3 spans 15 residues. A note on this clone: What it binds is not known.

The sequenced material came from PBMCs. The source is a man aged 30 to 39 in good health and CMV-seronegative. The chain recombines TRBV11-2 with TRBJ1-4, with TRBD1 matching 7 bases. The CDR3 DNA reads TGTGCCAGCAGCCCCGAGACAGGGATACGTGAAAAACTGTTTTTT. Amino acids: CASSPETGIREKLFF.